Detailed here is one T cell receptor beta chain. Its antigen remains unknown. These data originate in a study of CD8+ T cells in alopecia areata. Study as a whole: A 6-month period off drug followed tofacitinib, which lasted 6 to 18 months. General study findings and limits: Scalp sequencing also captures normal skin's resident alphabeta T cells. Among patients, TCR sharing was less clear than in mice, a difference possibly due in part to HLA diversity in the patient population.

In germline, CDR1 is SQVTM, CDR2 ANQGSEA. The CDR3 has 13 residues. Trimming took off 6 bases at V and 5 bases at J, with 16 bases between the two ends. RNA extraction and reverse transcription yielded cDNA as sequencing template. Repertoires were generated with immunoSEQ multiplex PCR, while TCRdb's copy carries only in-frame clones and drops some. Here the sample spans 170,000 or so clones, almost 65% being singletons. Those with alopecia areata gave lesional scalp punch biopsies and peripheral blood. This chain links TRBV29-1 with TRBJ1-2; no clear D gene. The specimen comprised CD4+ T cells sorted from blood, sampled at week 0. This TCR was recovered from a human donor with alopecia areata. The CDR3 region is CSVERQRDYGYTF. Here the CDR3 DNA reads TGCAGCGTCGAGCGACAACGGGATTATGGCTACACCTTC.